This is a list of T cell receptor beta chains from one sample in a study of graft-versus-host responses after intestinal transplantation. These receptors' targets are unknown. Repertoires were generated with immunoSEQ multiplex PCR, while TCRdb's copy carries only in-frame clones and drops some. Of over 120,000 clones detected, 80% to 95% appear once; the ten largest clones hold around 0.2%. Sequencing was performed on unstimulated CD4+ T cells sorted from spleen or lymph node cells, taken before intestinal transplant. These receptors all come from a human donor who received an intestinal transplant. The CDR3 runs from the conserved cysteine through the conserved F or W. Fields, in order: J gene, clone size, D gene, V gene, CDR3 DNA, CDR3 protein. A D gene is named only where the DNA matches it firmly. Only some rows state a clone size, as once, few, many or a class for expanded clones.

TRBJ1-6 NA NA TRBV2 TGTGCCAGCACCGAGGGGAGGCGGACCAATTCACCCCTCCACTTT CASTEGRRTNSPLHF
TRBJ2-4 NA TRBD2 TRBV7-8 TGTGCCAGCAGCTTGGCGCGGCTAGCGGTAGCCAAAAACATTCAGTACTTC CASSLARLAVAKNIQYF
TRBJ1-3 NA NA TRBV19 TGTGCCAGTAGTTTCGGGACGTCCTCTGGAAACACCATATATTTT CASSFGTSSGNTIYF
TRBJ2-7 NA NA TRBV28 TGTGCCAGCAGCCGGACTAAGGGGACCTACGAGCAGTACTTC CASSRTKGTYEQYF
TRBJ2-1 NA TRBD2 TRBV28 TGTGCCAGCAGTTTTACTAGCGGAAACAATGAGCAGTTCTTC CASSFTSGNNEQFF
TRBJ2-7 NA NA TRBV9 TGTGCCAGCAGCCCCCAGGGAAAACATCCCTACGAGCAGTACTTC CASSPQGKHPYEQYF
TRBJ2-1 NA NA TRBV28 TGTGCCAGCACCTCCTCTCCGGACCTCCCCTACAATGAGCAGTTCTTC CASTSSPDLPYNEQFF
TRBJ1-3 NA NA TRBV28 TGTGCCAGCAGTTTAGGGGGTTCTGGAAACACCATATATTTT CASSLGGSGNTIYF
TRBJ2-7 NA NA TRBV4-1 TGCGCCAGCAGCCCTACAGGGTCCTATGGGTACGAGCAGTACTTC CASSPTGSYGYEQYF
TRBJ2-7 NA NA TRBV11-1 TGTGCCAGCAGCTTAGGCAGGAGGCCATCCTACGAGCAGTACTTC CASSLGRRPSYEQYF
TRBJ2-3 NA NA TRBV21-1 TGTGCCAGCAGCCCGGGACTGGGTCGCACAGATACGCAGTATTTT CASSPGLGRTDTQYF
TRBJ1-5 NA NA TRBV6-6 TGTGCCAGCACCAAAGGTGAGCTTAGCAATCAGCCCCAGCATTTT CASTKGELSNQPQHF
TRBJ2-2 NA NA TRBV11-2 TGTGCCAGCAGCTTAGACAGACTCACCGGGGAGCTGTTTTTT CASSLDRLTGELFF
TRBJ2-7 NA TRBD1 TRBV2 TGTGCCAGCAGAAAGACAGGGGGCTTCGACGAGCAGTACTTC CASRKTGGFDEQYF
TRBJ1-2 NA TRBD1 TRBV14 TGTGCCAGCAGCCTGGGACAGGGAAAGGGCTACACCTTC CASSLGQGKGYTF
TRBJ2-3 NA NA TRBV30 TGTGCCTGGAGTGTACTAGGGGATACGCAGTATTTT CAWSVLGDTQYF
TRBJ2-7 NA TRBD1 TRBV2 TGTGCCAGAGGACAGGGGGGCTACGAGCAGTACTTC CARGQGGYEQYF
TRBJ2-2 NA NA TRBV5-6 TGTGCCAGCAGCCCGTCAGGGTATAGGGCCGGGGAGCTGTTTTTT CASSPSGYRAGELFF
TRBJ2-7 NA TRBD1 TRBV7-3 TGTGCCAGCGGACCGGGACAGGGTAGCGAGCAGTACTTC CASGPGQGSEQYF
TRBJ1-1 NA NA TRBV29-1 TGCAGCGTCCTTAGAGGGGGGAACACTGAAGCTTTCTTT CSVLRGGNTEAFF
TRBJ1-2 NA NA TRBV9 TGTGCCAGCAGCCCCCGGGTGGGGATCTATGGCTACACCTTC CASSPRVGIYGYTF
TRBJ1-5 NA NA TRBV5-1 TGCGCCAGCAGCTCCTTAGGGGGCAATCAGCCCCAGCATTTT CASSSLGGNQPQHF
TRBJ1-1 NA NA TRBV10-3 TGTGCCATCAGTGAGAGGTCTGGGGATCCTGAAGCTTTCTTT CAISERSGDPEAFF
TRBJ2-2 NA TRBD1 TRBV29-1 TGCAGCGTAGACAGGGGAACCAACACCGGGGAGCTGTTTTTT CSVDRGTNTGELFF
TRBJ2-5 NA TRBD2 TRBV5-4 TGTGCCAGCAGCTTAGCGGGACTAGCCAGCGAGACCCAGTACTTC CASSLAGLASETQYF
TRBJ2-6 NA NA TRBV5-5 TGTGCCAGCAGCCCACACAGGTCTCAAGGGGCCAACGTCCTGACTTTC CASSPHRSQGANVLTF
TRBJ2-3 NA NA TRBV30 TGTGCCTGGTCTGGGAGCACAGATACGCAGTATTTT CAWSGSTDTQYF
TRBJ2-1 once NA TRBV6-1 TGTGCCAGCAGTGCCCTTGGCGGGGCCTCCTACAATGAGCAGTTCTTC CASSALGGASYNEQFF
TRBJ2-3 few NA TRBV11-3 TGTGCCAGCAGCTTAGGAACTAGCCTCACAGATACGCAGTATTTT CASSLGTSLTDTQYF
TRBJ1-1 NA NA TRBV5-1 TGCGCCAGCAGCTTGGCCCAATCTGCCACTGAAGCTTTCTTT CASSLAQSATEAFF
TRBJ1-4 NA TRBD1 TRBV5-1 TGCGCCAGCAGCCTCCAGGGGGCAACTAATGAAAAACTGTTTTTT CASSLQGATNEKLFF
TRBJ2-7 NA NA TRBV6-5 TGTGCCAGCAGGGCGGGAATCACCTACGAGCAGTACTTC CASRAGITYEQYF
TRBJ1-2 NA NA TRBV2 TGTGCCAGCAAAGGGGATCGGTATGGCTACACCTTC CASKGDRYGYTF
TRBJ1-1 NA TRBD1 TRBV4-1 TGCGCCAGCAGCCAAGTTGACAGGGGGCCGAACACTGAAGCTTTCTTT CASSQVDRGPNTEAFF
TRBJ2-7 once NA TRBV27 TGTGCCAGCAGTTGGGGGACACCTACAGAGGCCTACGAGCAGTACTTC CASSWGTPTEAYEQYF
TRBJ1-3 NA TRBD1 TRBV7-2 TGTGCCAGCAGCTTTAAGGACAGGGGAAGAAACACCATATATTTT CASSFKDRGRNTIYF
TRBJ2-7 NA TRBD2 TRBV7-9 TGTGCCAGCGGGACCGGACTAGCCGCCGCCACCTACGAGCAGTACTTC CASGTGLAAATYEQYF
TRBJ2-7 NA NA TRBV11-2 TGTGCCAGCAGCTTCCTCTCCTACGAGCAGTACTTC CASSFLSYEQYF
TRBJ2-7 NA TRBD2 TRBV28 TGTGCCAGCATTCCCTCAAGACCGGGACTATCTTGGGGAGAGCAGTACTTC CASIPSRPGLSWGEQYF
TRBJ2-3 NA TRBD2 TRBV7-2 TGTGCCAGCAGCTTAAGGGGGACTAGCGGAAGCACAGATACGCAGTATTTT CASSLRGTSGSTDTQYF
TRBJ2-7 NA TRBD1 TRBV19 TGTGCCAGTAGTATGACAGGGGAAGACGGCGAGCAGTACTTC CASSMTGEDGEQYF
TRBJ2-1 NA NA TRBV5-6 TGTGCCAGCAAGAGGGGGATGAGCTCCTACAATGAGCAGTTCTTC CASKRGMSSYNEQFF
TRBJ1-2 once TRBD1 TRBV27 TGTGCCAGCAGTCCGCAGTGGACAGGCCTTAACTATGGCTACACCTTC CASSPQWTGLNYGYTF
TRBJ1-2 NA NA TRBV19 TGTGCCAGTACCCACCTTAACTATGGCTACACCTTC CASTHLNYGYTF
TRBJ2-1 once TRBD2 TRBV6-1 TGTGCCAGCAGTGGGGGACTAGCGGGAGCGGGCAATGAGCAGTTCTTC CASSGGLAGAGNEQFF
TRBJ2-3 NA NA TRBV28 TGTGCCAGCAGTTTTGCTTTCTGGGGGAGCACAGATACGCAGTATTTT CASSFAFWGSTDTQYF
TRBJ2-5 NA TRBD2 TRBV7-2 TGTGCCAGCAGTCTAGTAGGGCCTAGCGGGGTCCAAGAGACCCAGTACTTC CASSLVGPSGVQETQYF
TRBJ2-7 NA NA TRBV7-9 TGTGCCAGCAGCTTAGACAGGGCTTCCTACGAGCAGTACTTC CASSLDRASYEQYF
TRBJ2-7 NA NA TRBV5-4 TGTGCCAGCAGCGCAGACTCCTACGAGCAGTACTTC CASSADSYEQYF
TRBJ2-3 NA NA TRBV5-1 TGCGCCAGCAGCCTAAGCACAGATACGCAGTATTTT CASSLSTDTQYF
TRBJ2-7 NA NA TRBV6-5 TGTGCCAGCAGTGTACAGGGCTACGAGCAGTACTTC CASSVQGYEQYF
TRBJ1-2 NA TRBD1 TRBV5-8 TGTGCCAGCAGCTTGGGACAGGGGGAGTTTGGCTACACCTTC CASSLGQGEFGYTF
TRBJ1-2 NA NA TRBV9 TGTGCCAGCAGCGTTAACTATGGCTACACCTTC CASSVNYGYTF
TRBJ1-2 once NA TRBV6-5 TGTGCCAGCAGTTACGGCGGGGGCGTCTATGGCTACACCTTC CASSYGGGVYGYTF